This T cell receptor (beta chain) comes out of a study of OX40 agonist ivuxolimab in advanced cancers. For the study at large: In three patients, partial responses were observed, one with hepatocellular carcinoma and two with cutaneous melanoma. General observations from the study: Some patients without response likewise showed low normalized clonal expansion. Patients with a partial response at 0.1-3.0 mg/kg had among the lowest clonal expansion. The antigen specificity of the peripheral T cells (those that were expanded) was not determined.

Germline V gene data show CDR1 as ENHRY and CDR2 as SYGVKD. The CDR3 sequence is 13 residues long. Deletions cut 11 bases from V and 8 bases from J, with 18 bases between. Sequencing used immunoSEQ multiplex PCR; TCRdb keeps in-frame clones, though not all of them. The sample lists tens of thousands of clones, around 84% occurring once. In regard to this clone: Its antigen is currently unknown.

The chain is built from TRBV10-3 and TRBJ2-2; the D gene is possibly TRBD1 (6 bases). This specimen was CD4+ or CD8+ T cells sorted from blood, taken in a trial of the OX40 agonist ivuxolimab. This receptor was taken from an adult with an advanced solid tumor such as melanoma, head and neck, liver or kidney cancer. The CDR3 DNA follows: TGTGCCCATAAGGCAGGGGATCTTGGGGAGCTGTTTTTT. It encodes CAHKAGDLGELFF.